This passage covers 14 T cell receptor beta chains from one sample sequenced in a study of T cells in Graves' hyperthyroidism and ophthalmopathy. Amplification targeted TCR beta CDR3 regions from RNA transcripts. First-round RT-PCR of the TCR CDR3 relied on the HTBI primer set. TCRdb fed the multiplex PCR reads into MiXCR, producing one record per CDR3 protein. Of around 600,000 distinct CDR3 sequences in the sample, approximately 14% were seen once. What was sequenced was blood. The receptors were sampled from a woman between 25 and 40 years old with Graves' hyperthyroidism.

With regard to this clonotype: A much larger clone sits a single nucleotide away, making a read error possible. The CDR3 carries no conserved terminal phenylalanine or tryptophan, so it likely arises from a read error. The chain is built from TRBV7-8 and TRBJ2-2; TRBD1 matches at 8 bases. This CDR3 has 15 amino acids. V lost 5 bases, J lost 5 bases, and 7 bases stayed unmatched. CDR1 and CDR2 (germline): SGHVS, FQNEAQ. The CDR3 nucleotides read TGTGCCAGCAGCGTCGGGACAGGTGTAACCGGGGAGCTGTTTTCT. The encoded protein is CASSVGTGVTGELFS.

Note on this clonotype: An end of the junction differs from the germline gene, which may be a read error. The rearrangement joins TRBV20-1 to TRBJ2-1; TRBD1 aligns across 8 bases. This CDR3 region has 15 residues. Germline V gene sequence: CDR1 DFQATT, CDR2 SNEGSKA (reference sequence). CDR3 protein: CNARDPGQVDNEQFF. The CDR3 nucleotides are TGCAATGCTAGAGACCCGGGACAGGTAGACAATGAGCAGTTCTTC.

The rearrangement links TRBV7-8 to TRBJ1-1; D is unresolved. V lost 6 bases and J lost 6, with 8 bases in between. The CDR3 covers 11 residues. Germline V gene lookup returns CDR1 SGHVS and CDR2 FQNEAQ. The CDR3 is CASSRPAEAFF. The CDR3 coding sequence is TGTGCCAGCAGTAGGCCCGCTGAAGCTTTCTTT.

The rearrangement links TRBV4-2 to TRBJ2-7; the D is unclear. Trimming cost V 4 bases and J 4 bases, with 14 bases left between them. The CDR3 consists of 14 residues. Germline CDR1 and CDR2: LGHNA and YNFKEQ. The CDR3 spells CASSRDPRDYEQYF. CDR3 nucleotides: TGTGCCAGCAGCCGCGATCCTCGAGATTACGAGCAGTACTTC.

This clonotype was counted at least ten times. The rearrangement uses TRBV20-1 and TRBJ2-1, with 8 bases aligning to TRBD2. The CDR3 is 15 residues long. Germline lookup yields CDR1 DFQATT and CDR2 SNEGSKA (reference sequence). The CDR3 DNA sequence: TGCAGCGTTAATAGCGGGGATAGCTCCTACAATGAGCAGTTCTTC. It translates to CSVNSGDSSYNEQFF.

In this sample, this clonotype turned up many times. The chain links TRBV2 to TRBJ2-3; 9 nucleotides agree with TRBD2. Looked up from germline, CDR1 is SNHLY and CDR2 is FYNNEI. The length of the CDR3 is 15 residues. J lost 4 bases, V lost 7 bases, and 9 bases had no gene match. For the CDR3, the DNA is TGTGCCAGCAATTCTCTAGCGGGAAGTGCAGATACGCAGTATTTT. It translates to CASNSLAGSADTQYF.

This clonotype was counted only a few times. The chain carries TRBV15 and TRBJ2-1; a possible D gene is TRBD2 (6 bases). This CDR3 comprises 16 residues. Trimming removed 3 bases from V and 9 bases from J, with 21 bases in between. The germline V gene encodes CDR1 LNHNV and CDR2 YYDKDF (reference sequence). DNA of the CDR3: TGTGCCACCAGCAGGATCGGAGGGCCGATATCTCTTGAGCAGTTCTTC. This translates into CATSRIGGPISLEQFF.

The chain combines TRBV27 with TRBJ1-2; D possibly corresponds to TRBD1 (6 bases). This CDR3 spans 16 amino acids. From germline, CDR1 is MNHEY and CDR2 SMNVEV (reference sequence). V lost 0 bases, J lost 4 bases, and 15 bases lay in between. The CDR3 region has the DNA TGTGCCAGCAGTTTATCGATTTTAGGGGGGGCCTATGGCTACACCTTC. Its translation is CASSLSILGGAYGYTF.

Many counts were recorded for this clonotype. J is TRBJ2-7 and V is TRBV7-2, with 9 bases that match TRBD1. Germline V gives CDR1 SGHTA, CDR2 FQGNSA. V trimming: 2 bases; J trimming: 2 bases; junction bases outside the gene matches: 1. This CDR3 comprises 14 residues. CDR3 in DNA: TGTGCCAGCAGCTTACGGGACAGGGCCTACGAGCAGTACTTC. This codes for CASSLRDRAYEQYF.

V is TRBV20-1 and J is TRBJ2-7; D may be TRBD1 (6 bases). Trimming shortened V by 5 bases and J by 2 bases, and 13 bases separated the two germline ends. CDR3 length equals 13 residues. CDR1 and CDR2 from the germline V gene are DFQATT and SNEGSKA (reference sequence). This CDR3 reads CSAYVQGTYEQYF. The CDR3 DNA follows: TGCAGTGCTTACGTACAGGGAACCTACGAGCAGTACTTC.

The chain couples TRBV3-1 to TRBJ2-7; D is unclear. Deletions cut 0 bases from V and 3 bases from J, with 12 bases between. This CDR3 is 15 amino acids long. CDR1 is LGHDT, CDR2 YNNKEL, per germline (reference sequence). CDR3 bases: TGTGCCAGCAGCCAAGAACAGTTTCCCCTCTACGAGCAGTACTTC. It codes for CASSQEQFPLYEQYF.

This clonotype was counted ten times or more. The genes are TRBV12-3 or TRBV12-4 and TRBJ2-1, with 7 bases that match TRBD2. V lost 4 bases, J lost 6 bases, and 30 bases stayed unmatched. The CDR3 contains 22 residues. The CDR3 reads CASSYGTRTSWQEGRRINEQFF. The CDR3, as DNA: TGTGCCAGCAGTTATGGAACCAGGACTAGTTGGCAGGAAGGTAGGAGAATCAATGAGCAGTTCTTC.

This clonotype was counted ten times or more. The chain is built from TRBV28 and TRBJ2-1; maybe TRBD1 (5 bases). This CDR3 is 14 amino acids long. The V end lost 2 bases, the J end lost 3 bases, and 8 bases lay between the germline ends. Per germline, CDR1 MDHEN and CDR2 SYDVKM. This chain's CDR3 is CASSLGARYNEQFF. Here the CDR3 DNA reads TGTGCCAGCAGTTTAGGGGCACGCTACAATGAGCAGTTCTTC.

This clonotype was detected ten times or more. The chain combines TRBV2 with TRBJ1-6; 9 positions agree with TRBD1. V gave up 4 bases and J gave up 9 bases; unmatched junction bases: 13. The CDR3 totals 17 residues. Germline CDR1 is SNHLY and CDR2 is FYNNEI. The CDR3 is CASSGTKYQDRGSPLHF. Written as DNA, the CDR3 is TGTGCCAGCAGTGGGACCAAGTATCAGGACAGGGGTTCACCCCTCCACTTT.